Included here is one T cell receptor (beta chain) sequence, with context. Primers included in the PCR were 60 Vbeta and 13 Jbeta primers. Produced via immunoSEQ multiplex PCR; TCRdb's table is partial and in-frame only. The data contain about 170,000 clones, 75% to 90% of them singletons. This record comes from a study of cytomegalovirus exposure and HLA in healthy donors. Source material: PBMCs. The clonotype comes from a male donor in good health and CMV-seronegative.

CDR3 nucleotides: TGTGCCAGCAGCCTTGACAGGTCGGGAAACACCATATATTTT. This translates into CASSLDRSGNTIYF. The genes are TRBV5-6 and TRBJ1-3; maybe TRBD1 (6 bases). V lost 4 bases to trimming and J lost 4 bases, with 12 bases between them. Germline assignment: CDR1 SGHDT and CDR2 YYEEEE. This CDR3 region has 14 residues.